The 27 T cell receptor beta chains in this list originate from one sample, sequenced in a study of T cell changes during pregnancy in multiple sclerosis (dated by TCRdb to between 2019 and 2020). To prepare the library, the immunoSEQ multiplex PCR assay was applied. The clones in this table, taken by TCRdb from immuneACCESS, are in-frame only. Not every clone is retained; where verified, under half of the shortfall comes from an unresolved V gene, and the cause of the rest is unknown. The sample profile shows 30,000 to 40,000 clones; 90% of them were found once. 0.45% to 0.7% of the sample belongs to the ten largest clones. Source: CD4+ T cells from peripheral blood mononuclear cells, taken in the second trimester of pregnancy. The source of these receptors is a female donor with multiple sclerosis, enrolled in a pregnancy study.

In nucleotides, the CDR3 is TGTGCCAGCAGCTTATATCTGGCTAGCGGAGACAATGAGCAGTTCTTC. This gives the protein CASSLYLASGDNEQFF. The V gene is TRBV7-9, the J gene TRBJ2-1; 7 positions agree with TRBD2. Germline V lookup: CDR1 SEHNR, CDR2 FQNEAQ (reference sequence). Trimming took 2 bases from V and 5 from J; bases not matched to a gene: 9. CDR3 length: 16 amino acids. Full variable domain (rest looked up from reference TRBV7-9 and TRBJ2-1): DTGVSQNPRHKITKRGQNVTFRCDPISEHNRLYWYRQTLGQGPEFLTYFQNEAQLEKSRLLSDRFSAERPKGSFSTLEIQRTEQGDSAMYLCASSLYLASGDNEQFFGPGTRLTVL.

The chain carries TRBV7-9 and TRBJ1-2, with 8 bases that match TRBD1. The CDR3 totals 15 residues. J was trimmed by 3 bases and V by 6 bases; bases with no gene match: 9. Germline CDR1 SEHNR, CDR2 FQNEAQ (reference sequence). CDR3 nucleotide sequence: TGTGCCAGCAGACCACAAACAGGGGGGGACTATGGCTACACCTTC. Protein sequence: CASRPQTGGDYGYTF. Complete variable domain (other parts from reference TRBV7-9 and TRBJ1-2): DTGVSQNPRHKITKRGQNVTFRCDPISEHNRLYWYRQTLGQGPEFLTYFQNEAQLEKSRLLSDRFSAERPKGSFSTLEIQRTEQGDSAMYLCASRPQTGGDYGYTFGSGTRLTVV.

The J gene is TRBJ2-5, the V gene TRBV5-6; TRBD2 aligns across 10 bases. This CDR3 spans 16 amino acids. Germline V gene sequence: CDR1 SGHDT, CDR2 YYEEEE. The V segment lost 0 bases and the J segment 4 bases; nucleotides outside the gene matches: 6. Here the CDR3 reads CASSLVGASGRETQYF. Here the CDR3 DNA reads TGTGCCAGCAGCTTGGTAGGGGCTAGCGGGAGAGAGACCCAGTACTTC.

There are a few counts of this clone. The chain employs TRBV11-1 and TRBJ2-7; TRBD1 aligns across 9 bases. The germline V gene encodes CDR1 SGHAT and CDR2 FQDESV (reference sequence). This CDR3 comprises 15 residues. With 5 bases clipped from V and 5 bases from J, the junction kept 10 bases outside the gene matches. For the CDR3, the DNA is TGTGCCAGCAGCCTGCCGGGACAGGGTGGCCACGAGCAGTACTTC. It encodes CASSLPGQGGHEQYF.

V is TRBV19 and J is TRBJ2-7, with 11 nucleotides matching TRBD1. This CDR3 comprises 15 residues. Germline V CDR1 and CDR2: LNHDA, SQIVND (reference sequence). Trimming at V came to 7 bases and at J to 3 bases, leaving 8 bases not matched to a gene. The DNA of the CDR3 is TGTGCCAGTACCCACGGAGGGACAGGGGGCTACGAGCAGTACTTC. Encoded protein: CASTHGGTGGYEQYF. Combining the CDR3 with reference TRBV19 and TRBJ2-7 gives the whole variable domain DGGITQSPKYLFRKEGQNVTLSCEQNLNHDAMYWYRQDPGQGLRLIYYSQIVNDFQKGDIAEGYSVSREKKESFPLTVTSAQKNPTAFYLCASTHGGTGGYEQYFGPGTRLTVT.

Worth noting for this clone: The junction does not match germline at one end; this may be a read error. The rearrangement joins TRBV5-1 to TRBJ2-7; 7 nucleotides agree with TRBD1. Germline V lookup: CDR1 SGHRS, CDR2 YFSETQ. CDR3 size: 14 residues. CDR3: CASTTTGPSHEQYF. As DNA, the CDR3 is TGCGCCAGCACCACGACAGGGCCCTCCCACGAGCAGTACTTC.

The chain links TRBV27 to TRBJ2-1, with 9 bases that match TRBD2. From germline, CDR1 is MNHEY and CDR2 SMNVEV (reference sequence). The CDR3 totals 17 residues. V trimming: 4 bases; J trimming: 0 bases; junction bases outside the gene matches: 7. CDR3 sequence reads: CASSWLAGPSSYNEQFF. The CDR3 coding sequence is TGTGCCAGCAGTTGGCTAGCGGGACCAAGCTCCTACAATGAGCAGTTCTTC.

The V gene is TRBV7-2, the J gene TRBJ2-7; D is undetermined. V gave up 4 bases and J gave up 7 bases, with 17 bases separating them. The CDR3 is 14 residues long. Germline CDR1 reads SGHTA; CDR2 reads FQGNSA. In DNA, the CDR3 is TGTGCCAGCAGCTCCTACCAAAACGCTCCGGAGCAGTACTTC. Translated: CASSSYQNAPEQYF.

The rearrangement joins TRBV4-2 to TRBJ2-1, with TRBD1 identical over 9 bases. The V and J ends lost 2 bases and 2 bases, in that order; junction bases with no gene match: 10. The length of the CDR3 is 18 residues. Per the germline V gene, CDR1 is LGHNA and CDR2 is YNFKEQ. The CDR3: CASSQTTGGLGPYNEQFF. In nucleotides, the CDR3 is TGTGCCAGCAGCCAAACCACAGGGGGCTTAGGTCCCTACAATGAGCAGTTCTTC.

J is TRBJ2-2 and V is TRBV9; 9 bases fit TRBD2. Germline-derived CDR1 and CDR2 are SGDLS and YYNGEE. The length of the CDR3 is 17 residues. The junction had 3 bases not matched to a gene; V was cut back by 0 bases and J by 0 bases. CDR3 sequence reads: CASSVAAGGANTGELFF. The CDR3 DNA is TGTGCCAGCAGCGTAGCAGCGGGAGGCGCGAACACCGGGGAGCTGTTTTTT.

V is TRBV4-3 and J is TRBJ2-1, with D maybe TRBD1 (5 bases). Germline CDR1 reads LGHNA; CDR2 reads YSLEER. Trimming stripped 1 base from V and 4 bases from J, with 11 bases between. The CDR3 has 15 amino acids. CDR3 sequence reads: CASSQGIAGYNEQFF. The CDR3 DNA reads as TGCGCCAGCAGCCAAGGGATAGCAGGGTACAATGAGCAGTTCTTC.

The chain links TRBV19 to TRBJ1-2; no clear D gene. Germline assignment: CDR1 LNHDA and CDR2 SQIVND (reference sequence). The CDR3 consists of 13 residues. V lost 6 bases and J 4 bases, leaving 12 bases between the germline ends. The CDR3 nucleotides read TGTGCCAGTAGCACCGAGGGCACCTATGGCTACACCTTC. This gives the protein CASSTEGTYGYTF.

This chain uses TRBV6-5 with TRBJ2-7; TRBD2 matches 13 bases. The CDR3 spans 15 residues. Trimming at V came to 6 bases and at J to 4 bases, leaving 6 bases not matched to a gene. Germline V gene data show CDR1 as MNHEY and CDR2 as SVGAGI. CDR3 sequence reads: CASRRTSGSRYEQYF. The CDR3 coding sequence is TGTGCCAGCAGACGGACTAGCGGGAGTAGGTACGAGCAGTACTTC.

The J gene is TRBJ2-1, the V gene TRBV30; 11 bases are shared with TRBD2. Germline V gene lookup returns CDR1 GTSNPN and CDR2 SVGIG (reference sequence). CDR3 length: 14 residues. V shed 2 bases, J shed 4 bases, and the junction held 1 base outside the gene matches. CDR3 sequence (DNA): TGTGCCTGGAGTACTAGCGGGGGTTACAATGAGCAGTTCTTC. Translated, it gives CAWSTSGGYNEQFF.

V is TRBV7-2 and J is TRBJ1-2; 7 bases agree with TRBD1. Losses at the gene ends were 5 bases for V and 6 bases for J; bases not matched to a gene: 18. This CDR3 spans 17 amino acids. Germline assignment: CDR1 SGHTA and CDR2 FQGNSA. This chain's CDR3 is CASSKGGGGLILDGYTF. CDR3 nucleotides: TGTGCCAGCAGCAAAGGAGGGGGCGGATTAATCCTAGATGGCTACACCTTC.

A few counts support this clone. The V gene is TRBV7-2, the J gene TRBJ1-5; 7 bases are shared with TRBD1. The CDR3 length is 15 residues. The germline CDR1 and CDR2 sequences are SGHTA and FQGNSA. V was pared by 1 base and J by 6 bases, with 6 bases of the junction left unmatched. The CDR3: CASSLGDRGAQPQHF. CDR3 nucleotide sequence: TGTGCCAGCAGCTTAGGGGACAGAGGTGCTCAGCCCCAGCATTTT. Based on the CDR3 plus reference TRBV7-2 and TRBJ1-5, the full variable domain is GAGVSQSPSNKVTEKGKDVELRCDPISGHTALYWYRQSLGQGLEFLIYFQGNSAPDKSGLPSDRFSAERTGGSVSTLTIQRTQQEDSAVYLCASSLGDRGAQPQHFGDGTRLSIL.

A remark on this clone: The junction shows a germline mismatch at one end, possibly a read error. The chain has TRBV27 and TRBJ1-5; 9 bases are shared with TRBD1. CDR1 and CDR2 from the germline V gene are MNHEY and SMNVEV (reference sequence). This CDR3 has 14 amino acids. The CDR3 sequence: CASSSGQGKQPQHF. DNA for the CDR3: TGTGCCAGCAGCTCGGGACAGGGCAAACAGCCCCAGCATTTT.

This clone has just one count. CDR3 amino acids: CASSLGVAGGPRGQFF. CDR3 bases: TGTGCCAGCAGCTTAGGGGTAGCGGGAGGGCCTAGGGGTCAGTTCTTC. The J gene is TRBJ2-1, the V gene TRBV11-3; 11 positions agree with TRBD2. The V segment lost 1 base and the J segment 13 bases; nucleotides outside the gene matches: 12. Germline V gene data show CDR1 as SGHNT and CDR2 as YENEEA. The CDR3 totals 16 residues.

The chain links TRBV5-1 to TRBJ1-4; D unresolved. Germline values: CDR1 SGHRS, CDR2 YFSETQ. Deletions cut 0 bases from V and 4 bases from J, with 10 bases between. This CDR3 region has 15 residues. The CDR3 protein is CASSLDRTINEKLFF. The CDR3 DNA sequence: TGCGCCAGCAGCTTGGACAGAACCATTAATGAAAAACTGTTTTTT.

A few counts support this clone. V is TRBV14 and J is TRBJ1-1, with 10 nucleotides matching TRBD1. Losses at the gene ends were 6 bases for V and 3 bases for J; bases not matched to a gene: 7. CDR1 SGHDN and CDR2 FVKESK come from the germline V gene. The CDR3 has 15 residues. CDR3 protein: CASSSRTGGYTEAFF. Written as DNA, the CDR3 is TGTGCCAGCAGTTCTCGGACAGGGGGATACACTGAAGCTTTCTTT.

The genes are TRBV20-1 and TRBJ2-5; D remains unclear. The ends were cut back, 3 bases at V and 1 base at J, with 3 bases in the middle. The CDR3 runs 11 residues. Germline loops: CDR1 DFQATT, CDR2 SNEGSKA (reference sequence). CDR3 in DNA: TGCAGTGCTAGGAGCCAAGAGACCCAGTACTTC. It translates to CSARSQETQYF.

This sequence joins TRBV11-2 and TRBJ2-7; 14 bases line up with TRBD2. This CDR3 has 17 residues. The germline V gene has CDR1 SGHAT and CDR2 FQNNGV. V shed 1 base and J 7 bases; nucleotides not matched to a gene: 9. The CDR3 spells CASSLGGLAGERSEQYF. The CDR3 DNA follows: TGTGCCAGCAGCTTAGGGGGACTAGCGGGAGAACGGTCGGAGCAGTACTTC.

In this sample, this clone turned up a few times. This CDR3 is CASSSGDNEQFF. The CDR3 nucleotides are TGTGCCAGCAGCTCCGGAGACAATGAGCAGTTCTTC. V and J are TRBV7-3 and TRBJ2-1; D gene ambiguous. This CDR3 has 12 amino acids. Trimming left V 4 bases short and J 5 bases short, with 6 bases between. Germline CDR1 SGHTA, CDR2 FQGTGA.

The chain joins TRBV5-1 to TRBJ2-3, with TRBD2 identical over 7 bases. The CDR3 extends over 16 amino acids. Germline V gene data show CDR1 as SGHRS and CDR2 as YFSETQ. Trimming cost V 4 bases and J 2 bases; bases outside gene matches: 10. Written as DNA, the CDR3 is TGCGCCAGCAGCCAGGGTAGGGGAGGGACCACAGATACGCAGTATTTT. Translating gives CASSQGRGGTTDTQYF.

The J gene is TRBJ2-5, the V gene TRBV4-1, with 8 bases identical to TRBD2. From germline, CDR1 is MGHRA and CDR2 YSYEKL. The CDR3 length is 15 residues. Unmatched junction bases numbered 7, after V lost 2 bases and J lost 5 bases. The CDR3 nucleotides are TGCGCCAGCAGCCAACAAACTAGCGGACGGGAGACCCAGTACTTC. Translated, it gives CASSQQTSGRETQYF.

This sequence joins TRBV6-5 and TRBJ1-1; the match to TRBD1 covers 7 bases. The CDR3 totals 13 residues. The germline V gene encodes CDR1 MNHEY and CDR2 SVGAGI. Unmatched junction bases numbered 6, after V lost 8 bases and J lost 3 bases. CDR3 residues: CASSTGQYTEAFF. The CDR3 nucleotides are TGTGCCAGCTCGACAGGGCAGTACACTGAAGCTTTCTTT.

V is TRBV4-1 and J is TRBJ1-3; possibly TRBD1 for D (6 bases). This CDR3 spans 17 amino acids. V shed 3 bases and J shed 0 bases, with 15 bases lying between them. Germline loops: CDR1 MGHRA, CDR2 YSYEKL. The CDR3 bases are TGCGCCAGCAGCCAGACCGTCAACAGGGTCTCTGGAAACACCATATATTTT. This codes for CASSQTVNRVSGNTIYF.